This T cell receptor beta chain was obtained from a study of cytomegalovirus exposure and HLA in healthy donors. Findings and caveats of the study: Fewer N-insertions than the approximately 680-donor mean were reportedly shown by an Asian-associated ancestry cluster in a later analysis.

Regarding this clone: What it binds is not known.

The PCR had 60 Vbeta and 13 Jbeta primers. The table came from immunoSEQ multiplex PCR; TCRdb's copy has only in-frame clones and leaves some out. This table has about 150,000 clones, 60% to 80% appearing once. The V gene end was trimmed by 0 bases and the J gene end by 6 bases; junction bases not matched to a gene: 6. The CDR3 covers 14 residues. CDR1 is SQVTM, CDR2 ANQGSEA, per germline. This chain joins TRBV29-1 and TRBJ2-7, with 9 positions matching TRBD1. What was sequenced was PBMCs. This clonotype originated in a male donor in good health and CMV-seronegative. This CDR3 reads CSVEDPTGGSEQYF. The CDR3 DNA reads as TGCAGCGTTGAAGATCCGACAGGGGGTAGCGAGCAGTACTTC.